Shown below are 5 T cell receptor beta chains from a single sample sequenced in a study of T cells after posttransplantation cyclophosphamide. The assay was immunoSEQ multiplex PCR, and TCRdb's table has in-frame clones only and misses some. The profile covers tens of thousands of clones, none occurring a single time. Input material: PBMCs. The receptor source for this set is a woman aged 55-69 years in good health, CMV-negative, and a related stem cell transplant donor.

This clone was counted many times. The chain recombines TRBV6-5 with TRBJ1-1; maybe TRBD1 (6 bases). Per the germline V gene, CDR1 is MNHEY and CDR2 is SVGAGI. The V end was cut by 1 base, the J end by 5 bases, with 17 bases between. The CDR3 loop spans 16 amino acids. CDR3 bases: TGTGCCAGCAGTTACTTATCTCGGGGGGCGACAACTGAAGCTTTCTTT. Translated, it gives CASSYLSRGATTEAFF.

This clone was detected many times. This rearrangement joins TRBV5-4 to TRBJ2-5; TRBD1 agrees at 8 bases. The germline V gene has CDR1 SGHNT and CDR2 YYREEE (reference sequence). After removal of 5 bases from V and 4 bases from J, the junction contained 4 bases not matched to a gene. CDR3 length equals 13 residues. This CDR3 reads CASRQQGGETQYF. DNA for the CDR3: TGTGCCAGCAGGCAACAGGGGGGAGAGACCCAGTACTTC.

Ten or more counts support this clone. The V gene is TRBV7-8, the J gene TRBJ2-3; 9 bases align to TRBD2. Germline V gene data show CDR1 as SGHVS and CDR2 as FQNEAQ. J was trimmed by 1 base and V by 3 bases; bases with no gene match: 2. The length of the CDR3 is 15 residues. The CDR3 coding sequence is TGTGCCAGCAGCTTTTTAGCGGGGGGCACAGATACGCAGTATTTT. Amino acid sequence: CASSFLAGGTDTQYF.

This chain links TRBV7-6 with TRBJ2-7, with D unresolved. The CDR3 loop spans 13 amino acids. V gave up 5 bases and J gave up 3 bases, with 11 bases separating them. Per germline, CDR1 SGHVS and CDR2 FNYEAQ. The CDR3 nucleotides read TGTGCCAGCAGCCCCGACATTAACTACGAGCAGTACTTC. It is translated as CASSPDINYEQYF.

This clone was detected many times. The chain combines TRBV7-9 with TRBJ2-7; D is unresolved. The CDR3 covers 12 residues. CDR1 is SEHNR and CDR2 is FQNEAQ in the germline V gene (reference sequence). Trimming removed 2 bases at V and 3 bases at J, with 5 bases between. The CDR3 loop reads CASSLSDYEQYV. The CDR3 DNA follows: TGTGCCAGCAGCTTAAGTGACTACGAGCAGTACGTC.